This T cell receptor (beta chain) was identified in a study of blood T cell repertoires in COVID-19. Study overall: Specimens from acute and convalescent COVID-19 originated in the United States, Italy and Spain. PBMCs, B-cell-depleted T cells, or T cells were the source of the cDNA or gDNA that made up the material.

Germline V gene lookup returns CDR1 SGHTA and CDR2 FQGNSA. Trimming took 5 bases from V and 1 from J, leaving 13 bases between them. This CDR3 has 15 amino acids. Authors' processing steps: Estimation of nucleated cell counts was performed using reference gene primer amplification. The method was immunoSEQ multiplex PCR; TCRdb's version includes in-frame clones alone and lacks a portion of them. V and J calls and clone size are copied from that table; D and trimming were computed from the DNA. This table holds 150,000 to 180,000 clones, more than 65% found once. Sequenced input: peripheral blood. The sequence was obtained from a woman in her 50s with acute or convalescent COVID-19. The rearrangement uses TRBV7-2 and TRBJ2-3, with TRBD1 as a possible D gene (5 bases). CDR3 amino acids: CASSAQGRGTDTQYF. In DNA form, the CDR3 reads TGTGCCAGCAGCGCCCAGGGAAGGGGCACAGATACGCAGTATTTT.